This TCR beta chain emerged from a study of T cells in Graves' hyperthyroidism and ophthalmopathy (dated by TCRdb to about 2019). Concerning the study at large: Peripheral blood samples were taken at initial diagnosis, before any treatment was given. To identify distinguishing TCR V-J signatures, a discovery cohort of about 100 patients was used, comprising 43 with Graves' ophthalmopathy and about 59 with stable Graves' hyperthyroidism. Prospective prediction of ophthalmopathy was tested in an independent validation cohort consisting of fewer than 20 hyperthyroidism patients and 15 to 17 patients who later progressed to ophthalmopathy. The 100 discovery patients were divided at random into training and test sets in a 7:3 ratio. Thyroid tissue and blood T-cell repertoires from over 5 Graves' hyperthyroidism patients were also compared in the study. After sampling, hyperthyroidism patients received methimazole starting at 30 mg daily, and ophthalmopathy patients received high-dose intravenous methylprednisolone. According to the paper, TCR Vbeta CDR3 sequencing was carried out on 135 peripheral blood samples, which came from over 40 ophthalmopathy, 75 to 80 hyperthyroidism and approximately 17 progressor patients. Broad study findings and their caveats: No statistical method was used to fix the sample size in advance, and group allocation was not hidden from the investigators. In validation, the model predicted progression to ophthalmopathy a median of roughly 6.5 months before onset, with about 71% sensitivity and nearly 75% specificity. A model built on a 13 V-J signature distinguished ophthalmopathy from stable hyperthyroidism, reaching 85% to 90% sensitivity and around 81% specificity in cross-validation and 80%/75% in testing. Blood samples also contained most of the expanded thyroid clonotypes (frequency above 0.001), which suggests that blood repertoires may reflect thyroid immune responses.

Of note for this clonotype: No cognate antigen has been identified for it. A clone one base away is much larger, so this may be a read error.

The TCR beta CDR3 regions were amplified from the RNA transcripts. The first round of RT-PCR for the TCR CDR3 was performed with the HTBI primer set and the Qiagen OneStep RT-PCR kit. Libraries were constructed in a second round of multiplex PCR, after which size selection and purification were performed. Paired-end sequencing of the libraries was performed with 100 bp reads on an Illumina HiSeq2000. As for the original processing: SOAPnuke was used to process the raw data, removing reads that contained adapters or uncalled bases, had a mean Phred below 15, or lacked an exact match to the constant primer or identifier. High-quality paired reads were merged with COPE v1.2.5, and unique nucleotide sequences were defined as clonotypes. MiTCR v1.1 was used to align the clonotypes against IMGT TRBV, TRBD and TRBJ reference segments. Analysis was restricted to V-J combinations with a frequency above 0.0001, which covered roughly 99% of repertoires. A TCS score was defined as the ratio of F50 (clonal expansion) to E x V (chaos), with BLOSUM62-based TCRdist applied between CDR3 peptides within each V-J. Welch's t-statistics and random forest reduced around 520 V-J features to 13, which were used in a naive Bayes classifier (R e1071). Using fastp trimming at Q25 and MiXCR clonotype assembly, TCRdb reanalyzed the public sequencing data and kept in-frame beta chains. Under each unique CDR3 protein, matching rows form one entry showing the most common genes and DNA. In this record, the V and J calls reflect TCRdb's handling and not the investigators' own analysis. The sample profile shows around 520,000 distinct CDR3 sequences; approximately 14% of them were found once. The top ten clonotypes cover less than 20% of the sample.

A patient counted as having stable Graves' hyperthyroidism if no progression to ophthalmopathy occurred over 18 months of follow-up. Hyperthyroidism patients were aged 18 to 65 years and newly diagnosed, with disease duration of less than 2 months. Exclusion was applied to patients with uncontrolled infections, other autoimmune diseases, pregnancy or lactation. Diagnoses relied on clinical symptoms, serum thyroxine and TRAb, thyroid ultrasound and orbital computed tomography. PBMCs were isolated from 10 ml of fresh peripheral blood by Ficoll-Paque density gradient centrifugation. Total RNA was extracted with Trizol reagent, and quality was checked on an Agilent 2100 Bioanalyzer. CDR1 and CDR2, per the germline V gene, are SGHVS and FQNEAQ. The CDR3 numbers 14 residues from cysteine through phenylalanine. Of all the DNA, just the CDR3 is kept, 42 bases in frame from base 1. The junction shows trimming of 4 bases on V and 8 bases on J, plus 15 bases between the germline ends.

The source material was blood. The chain joins TRBV7-8 to TRBJ2-1, and possibly TRBD2, on 6 matching bases. This clonotype originated in a woman between 18 and 30 years old with Graves' hyperthyroidism. The CDR3 amino acid sequence is: CASSYTTSMDEQFF. The nucleotides read TGTGCCAGCAGCTACACGACTAGTATGGATGAGCAGTTCTTC.